The present entry profiles one T cell receptor (beta chain) with its context. This clone was found a few times. The specificity of this receptor is unknown. Qualities for individual bases were not recorded, and no much larger clone is one base off. Cut back by 5 bases and 0 bases, the V and J ends lie 8 bases apart. Inclusive of the bounding cysteine and phenylalanine, the CDR3 is 15 residues long. Of the read, only the CDR3 DNA is kept; its 45 bases are in frame from base 1. Taken from the germline V gene, the CDR1 and CDR2 loops are MNHEY and SVGAGI. TCRbeta CDR3 regions were amplified from genomic DNA by means of the immunoSEQ Assay, a bias-controlled multiplex PCR. As for the authors' bioinformatics: The number of nucleated cells in each sample was estimated from the amplification of reference gene primers within the assay. Sequence reads were collapsed and filtered to measure the absolute abundance of every unique TCRbeta CDR3 rearrangement. For each sample, productive Simpson clonality was calculated by taking the square root of Simpson's diversity index across productive rearrangements. Not all clones reach the TCRdb copy of this immuneACCESS table, which keeps in-frame sequences only. Checked studies attribute under half of the gap to unresolved V genes and leave the rest unexplained. V, J and clone size are those of that table, while D and trimming were read from the DNA. Present in this sample are hundreds of thousands of clones, about nine tenths of which were seen just once. Roughly 0.26% of the sample is in the top ten clones.

This sample is drawn from a study of blood T cell repertoires in COVID-19 (dated by TCRdb to 2019 to 2021). About the investigation overall: Collaborator samples came from the United States, Italy and Spain and covered acute and convalescent phases of COVID-19. The repertoires were released in a freely available public database intended as a resource for research on the immune response to SARS-CoV-2. Deeply sampled blood TCRbeta repertoires from subjects exposed to, actively infected with, or recovered from COVID-19 were included in the dataset. A de-identified subject ID, COVID-19 status, age in years and sex were almost always included in the sample metadata. HLA class I and class II types, where available, came from metadata supplied by the sample provider rather than from assay-based typing. The material from the prospective study consisted of cDNA or gDNA derived from T cells, B-cell-depleted T cells, or PBMCs. Samples were obtained from the ongoing ImmuneRACE study (first 160 participants) and from over a thousand subjects provided by 6 global collaborators. Broader findings and caveats from the paper: The quantity of clinical and demographic metadata differed by source and by participant and was supplied without curation.

Collaborating institutions collected whole blood in K2EDTA tubes following their own protocols. Collaborator samples were shipped for TCRbeta analysis as frozen whole blood, isolated PBMCs, or DNA extracted from either sample type. The specimen sequenced was peripheral blood. This clonotype was obtained from a woman aged 18-35 years with acute or convalescent COVID-19. This receptor chain uses TRBV6-5 and TRBJ2-6; the D gene identity is not certain. The CDR3 region reads CASSPVLSGANVLTF. The DNA reads as follows: TGTGCCAGCAGTCCCGTTCTCTCTGGGGCCAACGTCCTGACTTTC.